Each of the 21 T cell receptor beta chains below was sequenced from the same sample in a study of blood T cells in healthy people across ages. A second about 7 to 11 cycle PCR used barcoded and J-beta primers. TCRdb re-called the 5' RACE reads with MiXCR, one entry per CDR3 protein. The sample yields about 900,000 distinct CDR3 sequences, 55% to 65% seen once. The specimen sequenced was blood. All receptors come from a man between 25 and 39 years old in good health.

With respect to this clonotype: An end of the junction does not agree with germline; a read error may underlie this. This CDR3 reads CASSIAGDGTDTQYF. CDR3 DNA: TGTGCCAGCAGCATAGCGGGGGATGGCACAGATACGCAGTATTTT. This chain links TRBV7-2 with TRBJ2-3; 9 positions match TRBD2. This CDR3 has 15 amino acids. In germline, CDR1 is SGHTA, CDR2 FQGNSA.

This clonotype came up once. One junction end does not reproduce the germline sequence, and a read error may be involved. The chain employs TRBV27 and TRBJ1-2; 8 bases align to TRBD1. Per germline, CDR1 MNHEY and CDR2 SMNVEV (reference sequence). The CDR3 length is 16 residues. Here the CDR3 reads CASGLFGGQAGYGYTF. CDR3 bases: TGTGCCAGCGGTTTATTCGGGGGACAGGCAGGCTATGGCTACACCTTC.

J is TRBJ1-6 and V is TRBV5-1, with 9 bases that match TRBD1. Germline values: CDR1 SGHRS, CDR2 YFSETQ. This CDR3 spans 15 amino acids. V gave up 4 bases and J gave up 9 bases; unmatched junction bases: 8. The CDR3 loop is CASSRDREGSSPLHF. CDR3 DNA sequence: TGCGCCAGCAGCCGGGACAGGGAAGGAAGTTCACCCCTCCACTTT.

This chain uses TRBV4-2 with TRBJ2-7, with D perhaps TRBD1 (6 bases). Trimming cost V 1 base and J 1 base, with 17 bases left between them. Germline V gene lookup returns CDR1 LGHNA and CDR2 YNFKEQ. The CDR3 loop spans 17 amino acids. The CDR3 spells CASSQGAGAVGSYEQYF. The CDR3 bases are TGTGCCAGCAGCCAAGGGGCAGGGGCGGTTGGGTCCTACGAGCAGTACTTC.

The chain has TRBV5-1 and TRBJ1-1; the match to TRBD1 covers 7 bases. Germline assignment: CDR1 SGHRS and CDR2 YFSETQ. V lost 0 bases and J lost 0; bases outside the gene matches: 5. The CDR3 is 16 amino acids. DNA for the CDR3: TGCGCCAGCAGCTTGGGTTTGACAGGGATGAACACTGAAGCTTTCTTT. Amino acid sequence: CASSLGLTGMNTEAFF.

The chain couples TRBV2 to TRBJ1-2; D is unresolved. The CDR3 has 12 amino acids. V was cut by 1 base and J by 5 bases, with 5 bases left in between. Germline-derived CDR1 and CDR2 are SNHLY and FYNNEI. The CDR3, as DNA: TGTGCCAGCAGTGAAGAATTGTATGGCTACACCTTC. This encodes CASSEELYGYTF.

The rearrangement uses TRBV20-1 and TRBJ2-5; TRBD2 matches 13 bases. V shed 6 bases and J 2 bases; nucleotides not matched to a gene: 9. The V gene's germline CDR1 is DFQATT and CDR2 SNEGSKA (reference sequence). The CDR3 covers 16 residues. CDR3 nucleotides: TGCAGTGCAATACTAGCGGGGGGGATCGAACAAGAGACCCAGTACTTC. Translation gives CSAILAGGIEQETQYF.

This clonotype has at least ten counts. The chain uses TRBV6-5 and TRBJ2-6, with unresolved D. V lost 8 bases and J lost 0, with 8 bases in between. In germline, CDR1 is MNHEY, CDR2 SVGAGI. The CDR3 spans 14 residues. The CDR3: CASAISSGANVLTF. The CDR3, as DNA: TGTGCCAGCGCCATCAGCTCTGGGGCCAACGTCCTGACTTTC.

The chain recombines TRBV12-3 or TRBV12-4 with TRBJ2-3; 8 nucleotides agree with TRBD2. Trimming took 10 bases from V and 4 from J; bases not matched to a gene: 10. The CDR3 has 14 amino acids. CDR3 sequence (DNA): TGTGCCACCAGGGTCGGGGGGGTGGCAGATACGCAGTATTTT. Encoded protein: CATRVGGVADTQYF.

The gene calls are TRBV29-1 and TRBJ2-5; the match to TRBD2 covers 7 bases. V lost 3 bases, J lost 5 bases, and 15 bases stayed unmatched. This CDR3 spans 16 amino acids. Germline V CDR1 and CDR2: SQVTM, ANQGSEA. In DNA, the CDR3 is TGCAGCGTTGATGGGTTGGCGGGGGAGCGCAGGGAGACCCAGTACTTC. It is translated as CSVDGLAGERRETQYF.

The chain uses TRBV7-2 and TRBJ1-2; D not resolved. Germline V gene data show CDR1 as SGHTA and CDR2 as FQGNSA. V gave up 1 base and J gave up 2 bases, with 8 bases separating them. The CDR3 is 14 residues long. CDR3 in amino acids: CASSLVSINYGYTF. The DNA of the CDR3 is TGTGCCAGCAGCTTAGTGTCGATAAACTATGGCTACACCTTC. The complete variable domain, with remaining parts taken from reference TRBV7-2 and TRBJ1-2, reads GAGVSQSPSNKVTEKGKDVELRCDPISGHTALYWYRQSLGQGLEFLIYFQGNSAPDKSGLPSDRFSAERTGGSVSTLTIQRTQQEDSAVYLCASSLVSINYGYTFGSGTRLTVV.

This clonotype has just a few counts. DNA of the CDR3: TGCAGCGTTGCACCCCCGAACACTGAAGCTTTCTTT. It specifies CSVAPPNTEAFF. This chain uses TRBV29-1 with TRBJ1-1; D unclear. The CDR3 length is 12 residues. The germline V gene has CDR1 SQVTM and CDR2 ANQGSEA. Trimming left V 4 bases short and J 1 base short, with 7 bases between. The variable domain in full, completed from reference TRBV29-1 and TRBJ1-1, reads SAVISQKPSRDICQRGTSLTIQCQVDSQVTMMFWYRQQPGQSLTLIATANQGSEATYESGFVIDKFPISRPNLTFSTLTVSNMSPEDSSIYLCSVAPPNTEAFFGQGTRLTVV.

This clonotype has a handful of counts. The chain combines TRBV7-3 with TRBJ2-5; D gene uncertain. This CDR3 is 15 amino acids long. Germline V gene sequence: CDR1 SGHTA, CDR2 FQGTGA. Trimming shortened V by 5 bases and J by 2 bases, and 15 bases separated the two germline ends. The CDR3 DNA sequence: TGTGCCAGCAGCCCTTGGGCCTCACCGCAAGAGACCCAGTACTTC. The encoded protein is CASSPWASPQETQYF.

This clonotype was found a few times. The DNA for the CDR3 is TGCGCCAGCAGCTTGTCCCGAGTAGGGACAGGGGGACACAATGAGCAGTTCTTC. As protein: CASSLSRVGTGGHNEQFF. The chain joins TRBV5-1 to TRBJ2-1; 11 bases map to TRBD1. This CDR3 is built from 18 residues. Per the germline V gene, CDR1 is SGHRS and CDR2 is YFSETQ. V shed 1 base and J 5 bases; nucleotides not matched to a gene: 11.

In this sample, this clonotype turned up a few times. The CDR3 region is CSAGLAGYNEQFF. Here the CDR3 DNA reads TGCAGCGCGGGACTAGCGGGGTACAATGAGCAGTTCTTC. This chain uses TRBV29-1 with TRBJ2-1; TRBD2 matches at 13 bases. Germline loops: CDR1 SQVTM, CDR2 ANQGSEA. The trim removed 7 bases at V and 4 bases at J, leaving 1 base unmatched. The CDR3 extends over 13 amino acids.

The genes are TRBV18 and TRBJ2-1, with 8 bases lining up with TRBD1. The V gene's germline CDR1 is KGHSH and CDR2 LQKENI. V shed 4 bases and J 8 bases; nucleotides not matched to a gene: 7. The CDR3 has 14 amino acids. Here the CDR3 reads CASSRQGARDEQFF. DNA for the CDR3: TGTGCCAGCTCACGCCAGGGGGCGCGGGATGAGCAGTTCTTC.

The chain couples TRBV20-1 to TRBJ2-7; D unresolved. CDR3 size: 15 residues. Germline CDR1 and CDR2: DFQATT and SNEGSKA (reference sequence). V lost 3 bases and J 0 bases, leaving 15 bases between the germline ends. CDR3 amino acids: CSASMPQSASYEQYF. The CDR3 nucleotides are TGCAGTGCTAGTATGCCGCAGAGTGCCTCCTACGAGCAGTACTTC.

This clonotype was counted many times. This chain links TRBV5-1 with TRBJ1-4, with a tentative D call TRBD1 (6 bases). CDR3 length: 14 residues. Deletions cut 4 bases from V and 7 bases from J, with 14 bases between. Germline V gene sequence: CDR1 SGHRS, CDR2 YFSETQ. CDR3 in amino acids: CASSLQGRAEKLFF. For the CDR3, the DNA is TGCGCCAGCAGCCTGCAGGGGAGGGCTGAAAAACTGTTTTTT.

This clonotype was observed a handful of times. This chain connects TRBV28 to TRBJ2-4, with TRBD1 matching over 9 bases. Germline V lookup: CDR1 MDHEN, CDR2 SYDVKM. V was clipped by 4 bases and J by 13 bases; unmatched bases: 5. CDR3 size: 12 residues. The CDR3 nucleotides are TGTGCCAGCAGTTCGGACAGGGGTCAGCAGTACTTC. It translates to CASSSDRGQQYF.

This clonotype has at least ten counts. This chain joins TRBV12-3 or TRBV12-4 and TRBJ2-5; 8 bases agree with TRBD1. The CDR3 totals 14 residues. V was pared by 6 bases and J by 2 bases, with 5 bases of the junction left unmatched. CDR3 protein: CASSSTGVQETQYF. In DNA, the CDR3 is TGTGCCAGCAGCTCGACAGGGGTACAAGAGACCCAGTACTTC.

V and J are TRBV6-6 and TRBJ1-4; D not resolved. The germline CDR1 and CDR2 sequences are MNHNY and SVGAGI (reference sequence). Trimming pared 6 bases from V and 2 bases from J, leaving 10 bases between. CDR3 length equals 14 residues. The CDR3 reads CASSLRITNEKLFF. The CDR3 nucleotides read TGTGCCAGCAGCCTACGTATTACTAATGAAAAACTGTTTTTT.